This is a list of T cell receptor beta chains from one sample in a study of blood T cells in healthy people across ages. MiXCR was run by TCRdb on the 5' RACE reads, yielding one entry per CDR3 protein. The data show 1.5 million to 2 million distinct CDR3 sequences, about 28% seen once. Sequences were obtained from blood. All receptors derive from a woman aged 25 to 39 in good health. CDR3s include the opening cysteine and the closing phenylalanine or tryptophan. Each record gives: CDR3 DNA, CDR3 protein, D gene, J gene, clone size, V gene. The D gene is left open where the match is weak. Only part of the rows carry a size: once, few, many, or a class if the clone is expanded.

TGTGCCATCAGTGAAGCGGGGGTGCAAGAGACCCAGTACTTC	CAISEAGVQETQYF	TRBD2	TRBJ2-5	many	TRBV10-3
TGTGCCAGCAGCCCCTTGCAGTCGGGAAACACCATATATTTT	CASSPLQSGNTIYF	.	TRBJ1-3	.	TRBV7-9
TGCGCCAGCAGCGCAGGGACAGGGGGCGTAGATACGCAGTATTTT	CASSAGTGGVDTQYF	TRBD1	TRBJ2-3	.	TRBV5-1
TGTGCCAGCAGTTCCCTTAGCGGCCCCTACGAGCAGTACTTC	CASSSLSGPYEQYF	.	TRBJ2-7	many	TRBV6-6
TGTGCCAGCAGCCAGACCGGGACTAGCGGGACCAGCTCCTACAATGAGCAGTACTTC	CASSQTGTSGTSSYNEQYF	TRBD2	TRBJ2-7	.	TRBV7-2
TGTGCCAGTCAGAAAGGGTGGAATTCACCCCTCCACTTT	CASQKGWNSPLHF	.	TRBJ1-6	many	TRBV25-1
TGCAGTGCGCACAATTCTGGGGCCAACGTCCTGACTTTC	CSAHNSGANVLTF	.	TRBJ2-6	few	TRBV20-1
TGTGCCAGCAGCCCGCTCCCCTTACTAGCGCAAAGATCAGACAATGAGCAGTTCTTC	CASSPLPLLAQRSDNEQFF	TRBD2	TRBJ2-1	.	TRBV7-2
TGTGCCAGCAGTGTAACAGGGGTAAAGGAGCAGTACTTC	CASSVTGVKEQYF	TRBD1	TRBJ2-4	few	TRBV27
TGTGCCGGCAGTTACTCGACGGGGAGAGGGAATGAGCAGTTCTTC	CAGSYSTGRGNEQFF	.	TRBJ2-1	few	TRBV6-5
TGCGCCAGCAGCCTAACGGGGGGGGGCGGTGGGCAGTTCTTC	CASSLTGGGGGQFF	TRBD2	TRBJ2-1	.	TRBV4-1
TGTGCCAGTGGCCCTGGGACAGGGCGGCGTGGCCACACCTTC	CASGPGTGRRGHTF	TRBD1	TRBJ1-2	.	TRBV12-5
TGTGCCAGCAGCTCGGTTCAGGCGGGGGAGACCCAGTACTTC	CASSSVQAGETQYF	.	TRBJ2-5	many	TRBV7-2
TGCAGCGAACGACAGAGACCCAACTATGGCTACACCTTC	CSERQRPNYGYTF	.	TRBJ1-2	few	TRBV29-1
TGTGCCAGCAGTCACCGGGACCGAGCTAATGAAAAACTGTTTTTT	CASSHRDRANEKLFF	.	TRBJ1-4	few	TRBV2
TGCGCCAGCAGCCCTCGGTTCTTGAACACTGAAGCTTTCTTT	CASSPRFLNTEAFF	.	TRBJ1-1	.	TRBV4-1
TGTGCCAGCAGCCTTACAGGGGGCGGTGGTGGCTACACCTTC	CASSLTGGGGGYTF	TRBD1	TRBJ1-2	.	TRBV7-9
TGCGCCAGCAGCCAAGATGAGCTAGCGGGAGTTTACGAGCAGTACTTC	CASSQDELAGVYEQYF	TRBD2	TRBJ2-7	many	TRBV4-1
TGTGCCACCAGTGATTTAGACAGGGGCTACAATGAGCAGTTCTTC	CATSDLDRGYNEQFF	TRBD1	TRBJ2-1	.	TRBV24-1
TGTGCCAGCAGCGTAGGGCGGGACTGGCAGAGCGAGACCCAGTACTTC	CASSVGRDWQSETQYF	.	TRBJ2-5	few	TRBV9
TGCAGTGCTAGAGATGGAGGCGGGGGGGCGACAGATACGCAGTATTTT	CSARDGGGGATDTQYF	TRBD2	TRBJ2-3	.	TRBV20-1
TGCGCCAGCAGCTATGGGTCGGGTACCTACGAGCAGTACTTC	CASSYGSGTYEQYF	.	TRBJ2-7	many	TRBV5-1
TGTGCCACCACCCTGACAGGGGGCACAGATACGCAGTATTTT	CATTLTGGTDTQYF	TRBD1	TRBJ2-3	.	TRBV15
TGTGCCATCAGTGAGGACGGGGACTATGGCTACACCTTC	CAISEDGDYGYTF	.	TRBJ1-2	many	TRBV10-3
TGTGCCTGGAAGACTATAACCTACGAGCAGTACTTC	CAWKTITYEQYF	.	TRBJ2-7	.	TRBV30
TGCAGTGCTAGCGGGAGGCGGGAGATGAGGAATGAGCAGTTCTTC	CSASGRREMRNEQFF	TRBD2	TRBJ2-1	many	TRBV20-1
TGTGCCACCAGCAGAGGTAGACGCAATTCCTACAATGAGCAGTTCTTC	CATSRGRRNSYNEQFF	.	TRBJ2-1	few	TRBV15
TGTGCTAGTGGCCCGACAGGGATGGGCAATCAGCCCCAGCATTTT	CASGPTGMGNQPQHF	TRBD1	TRBJ1-5	.	TRBV12-5